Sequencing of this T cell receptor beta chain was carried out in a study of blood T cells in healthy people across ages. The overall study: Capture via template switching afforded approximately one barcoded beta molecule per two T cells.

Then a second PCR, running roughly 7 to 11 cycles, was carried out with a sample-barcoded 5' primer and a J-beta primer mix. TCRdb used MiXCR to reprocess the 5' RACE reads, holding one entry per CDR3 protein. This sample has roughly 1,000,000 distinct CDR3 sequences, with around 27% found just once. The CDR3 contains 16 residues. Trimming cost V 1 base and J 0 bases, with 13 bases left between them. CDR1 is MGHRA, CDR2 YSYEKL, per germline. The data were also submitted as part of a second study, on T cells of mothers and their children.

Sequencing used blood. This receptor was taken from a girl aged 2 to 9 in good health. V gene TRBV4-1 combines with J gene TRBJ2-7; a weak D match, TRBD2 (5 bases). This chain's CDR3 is CASSQVGGPSSYEQYF. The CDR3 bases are TGCGCCAGCAGCCAAGTAGGCGGGCCGAGCTCCTACGAGCAGTACTTC.